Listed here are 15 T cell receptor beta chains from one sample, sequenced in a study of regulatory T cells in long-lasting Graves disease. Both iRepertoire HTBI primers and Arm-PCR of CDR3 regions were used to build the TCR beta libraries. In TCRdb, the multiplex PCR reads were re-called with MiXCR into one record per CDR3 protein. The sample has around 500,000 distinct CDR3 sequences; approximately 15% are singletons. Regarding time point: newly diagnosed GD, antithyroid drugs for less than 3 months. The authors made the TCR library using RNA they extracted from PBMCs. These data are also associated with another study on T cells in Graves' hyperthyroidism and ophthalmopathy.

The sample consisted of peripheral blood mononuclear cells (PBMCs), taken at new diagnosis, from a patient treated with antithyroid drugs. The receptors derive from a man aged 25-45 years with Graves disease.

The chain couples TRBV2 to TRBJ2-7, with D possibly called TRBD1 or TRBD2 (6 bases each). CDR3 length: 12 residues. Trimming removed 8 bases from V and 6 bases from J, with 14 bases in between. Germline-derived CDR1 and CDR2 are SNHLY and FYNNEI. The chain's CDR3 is CASSAGEAEQYF. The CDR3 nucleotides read TGTGCCAGCTCGGCAGGGGAGGCCGAGCAGTACTTC.

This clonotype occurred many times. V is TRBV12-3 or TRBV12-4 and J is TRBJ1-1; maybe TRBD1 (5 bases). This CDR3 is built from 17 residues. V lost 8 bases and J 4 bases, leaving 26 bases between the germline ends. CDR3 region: CASSKLAGGRDGTEAFF. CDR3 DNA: TGTGCCAGCTCCAAACTGGCCGGCGGCAGGGACGGCACTGAAGCTTTCTTT.

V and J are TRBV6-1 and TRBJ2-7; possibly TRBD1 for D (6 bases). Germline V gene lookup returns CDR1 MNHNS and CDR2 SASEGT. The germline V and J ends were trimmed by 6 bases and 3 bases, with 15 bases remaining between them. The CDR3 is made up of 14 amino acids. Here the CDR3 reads CASRNRDPNYEQYF. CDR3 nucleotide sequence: TGTGCCAGCAGAAACAGGGACCCCAACTACGAGCAGTACTTC.

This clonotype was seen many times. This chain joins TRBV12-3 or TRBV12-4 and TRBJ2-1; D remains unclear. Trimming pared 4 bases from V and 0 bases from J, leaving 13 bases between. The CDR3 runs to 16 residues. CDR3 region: CASSSYLVSSYNEQFF. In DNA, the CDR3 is TGTGCCAGCAGTTCCTACCTAGTGAGCTCCTACAATGAGCAGTTCTTC.

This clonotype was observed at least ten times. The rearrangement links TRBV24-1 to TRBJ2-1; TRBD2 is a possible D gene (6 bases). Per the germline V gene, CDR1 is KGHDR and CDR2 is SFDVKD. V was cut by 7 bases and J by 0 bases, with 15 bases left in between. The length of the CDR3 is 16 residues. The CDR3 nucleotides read TGTGCCACCAGCGGGGGATTGGGGAGCTCCTACAATGAGCAGTTCTTC. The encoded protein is CATSGGLGSSYNEQFF.

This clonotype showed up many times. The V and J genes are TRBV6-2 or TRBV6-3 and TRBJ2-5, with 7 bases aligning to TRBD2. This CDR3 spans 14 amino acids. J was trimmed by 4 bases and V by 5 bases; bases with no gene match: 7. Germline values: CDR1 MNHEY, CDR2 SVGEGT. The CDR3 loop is CASSGGLERETQYF. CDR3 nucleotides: TGTGCCAGCAGTGGCGGACTAGAACGAGAGACCCAGTACTTC.

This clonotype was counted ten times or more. The CDR3 nucleotides read TGTGCCAGCACCGAGGACAGGACCGCAACTAATGAAAAACTGTTTTTT. This translates into CASTEDRTATNEKLFF. V is TRBV2 and J is TRBJ1-4; 7 positions agree with TRBD1. The CDR3 has 16 residues. The germline V gene encodes CDR1 SNHLY and CDR2 FYNNEI. V was clipped by 7 bases and J by 0 bases; unmatched bases: 8.

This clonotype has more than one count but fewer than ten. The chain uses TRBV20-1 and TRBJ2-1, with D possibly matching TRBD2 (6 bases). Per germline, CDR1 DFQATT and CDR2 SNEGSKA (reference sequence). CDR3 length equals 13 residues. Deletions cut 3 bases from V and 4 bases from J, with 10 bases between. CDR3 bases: TGCAGTGCTAGCGATAGCGGTTACAATGAGCAGTTCTTC. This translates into CSASDSGYNEQFF.

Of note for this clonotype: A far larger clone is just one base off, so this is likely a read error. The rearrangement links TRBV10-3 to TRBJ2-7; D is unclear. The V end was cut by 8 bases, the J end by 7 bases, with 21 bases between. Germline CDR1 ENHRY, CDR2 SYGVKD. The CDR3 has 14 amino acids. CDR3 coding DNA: TGTGCCATCGCCAGCGAATTTTTAGGCGATGAGCAGTACTTC. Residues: CAIASEFLGDEQYF.

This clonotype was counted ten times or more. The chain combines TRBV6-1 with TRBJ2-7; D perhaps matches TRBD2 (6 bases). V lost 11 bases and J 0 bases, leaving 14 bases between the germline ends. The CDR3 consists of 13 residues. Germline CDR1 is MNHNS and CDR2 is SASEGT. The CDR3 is CASWDSSSYEQYF. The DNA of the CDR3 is TGTGCCTCCTGGGACTCCAGCTCCTACGAGCAGTACTTC.

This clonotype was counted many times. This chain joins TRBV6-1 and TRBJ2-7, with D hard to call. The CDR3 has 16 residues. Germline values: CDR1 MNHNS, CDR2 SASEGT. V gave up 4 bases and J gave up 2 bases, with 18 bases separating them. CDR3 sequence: CASSAVAGPPAYEQYF. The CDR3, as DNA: TGTGCCAGCAGTGCAGTCGCAGGACCCCCAGCCTACGAGCAGTACTTC.

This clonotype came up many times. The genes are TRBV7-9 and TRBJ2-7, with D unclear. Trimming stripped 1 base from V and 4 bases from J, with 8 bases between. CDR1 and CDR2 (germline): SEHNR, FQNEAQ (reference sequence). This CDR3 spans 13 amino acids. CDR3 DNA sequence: TGTGCCAGCAGCTTAGTGAGAGAGTACGAGCAGTACTTC. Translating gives CASSLVREYEQYF.

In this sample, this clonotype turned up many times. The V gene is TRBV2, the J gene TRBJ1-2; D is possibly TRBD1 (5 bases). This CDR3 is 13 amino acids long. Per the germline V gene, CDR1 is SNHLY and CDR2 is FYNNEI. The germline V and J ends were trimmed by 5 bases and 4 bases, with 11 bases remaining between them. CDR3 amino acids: CASSYRDGYGYTF. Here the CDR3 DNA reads TGTGCCAGCAGTTACCGGGACGGCTATGGCTACACCTTC.

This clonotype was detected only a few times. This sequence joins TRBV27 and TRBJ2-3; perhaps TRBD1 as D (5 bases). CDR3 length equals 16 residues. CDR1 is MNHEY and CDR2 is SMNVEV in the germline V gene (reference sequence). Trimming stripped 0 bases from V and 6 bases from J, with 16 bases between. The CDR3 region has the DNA TGTGCCAGCAGTTTATCCCCAGGGCAGGGTGGGGATACGCAGTATTTT. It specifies CASSLSPGQGGDTQYF.

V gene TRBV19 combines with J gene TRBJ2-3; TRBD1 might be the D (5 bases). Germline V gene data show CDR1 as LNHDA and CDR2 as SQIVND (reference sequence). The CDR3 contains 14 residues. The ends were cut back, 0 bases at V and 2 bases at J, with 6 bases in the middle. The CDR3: CASSIEGATDTQYF. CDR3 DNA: TGTGCCAGTAGTATAGAAGGGGCCACAGATACGCAGTATTTT.